The 21 T cell receptor beta chains listed next were all sequenced from one sample in a study of T cells after yellow fever vaccination (dated by TCRdb to the late 2010s). The protocol used for the library was 5' RACE. The data were produced on an Illumina NovaSeq 6000. Starting from the raw public reads, TCRdb applied fastp trimming at Q25, assembled clones with MiXCR and retained in-frame beta chains. Every distinct CDR3 protein forms one entry, paired with its most common genes and DNA. This sample comprises hundreds of thousands of distinct CDR3 sequences, around 20% of them detected only once. The top ten clones comprise roughly a sixth of the sample. Taken with the paper, the label for treatment or condition translates to: live attenuated yellow fever vaccine strain. Sequencing was performed on PBMCs, taken before the yellow fever booster vaccination. Receptor source: a man aged 18-30 years who received the YFV17D yellow fever vaccine.

This chain links TRBV6-2 or TRBV6-3 with TRBJ2-4, with D possibly being TRBD1 (5 bases). Trimming left V 2 bases short and J 6 bases short, with 11 bases between. Germline V CDR1 and CDR2: MNHEY, SVGEGT. This CDR3 spans 14 amino acids. CDR3 bases: TGTGCCAGCAGTTACGGGGCCTCCCGAAACATTCAGTACTTC. It encodes CASSYGASRNIQYF.

The V call is TRBV7-2, the J call TRBJ1-2; D remains ambiguous. V shed 1 base and J shed 2 bases, with 14 bases lying between them. From germline, CDR1 is SGHTA and CDR2 FQGNSA. The CDR3 is 16 residues long. CDR3 sequence reads: CASSLGRDGGNYGYTF. The CDR3 nucleotides are TGTGCCAGCAGCTTAGGACGAGATGGAGGCAACTATGGCTACACCTTC.

This chain links TRBV20-1 with TRBJ2-3; D unresolved. The CDR3 loop spans 10 amino acids. With 6 bases removed from V and 6 bases from J, the gap between germline ends came to 7 bases. Germline V lookup: CDR1 DFQATT, CDR2 SNEGSKA (reference sequence). Written as DNA, the CDR3 is TGCAGTGCCGTATGGGATACGCAGTATTTT. This gives the protein CSAVWDTQYF.

This clonotype was recorded a few times. The CDR3 nucleotides are TGTGCCAGCAGTAACAGGATCTCCTACGAGCAGTACGTC. Its protein is CASSNRISYEQYV. This sequence joins TRBV6-2 or TRBV6-3 and TRBJ2-7, with D tentatively TRBD1 (5 bases). Germline assignment: CDR1 MNHEY and CDR2 SVGEGT. Trimming cost V 5 bases and J 0 bases, with 8 bases left between them. The CDR3 length is 13 residues.

This sequence joins TRBV5-6 and TRBJ1-1; maybe TRBD1 (5 bases). Germline lookup yields CDR1 SGHDT and CDR2 YYEEEE. Trimming pared 4 bases from V and 8 bases from J, leaving 15 bases between. The CDR3 is made up of 13 amino acids. Written as DNA, the CDR3 is TGTGCCAGCAGCGAGAGGCTGGGACCAGAAGCTTTCTTT. Its translation: CASSERLGPEAFF.

This clonotype was recorded a few times. The chain couples TRBV5-1 to TRBJ2-7; 7 bases are a match to TRBD1. The trim removed 7 bases at V and 5 bases at J, leaving 6 bases unmatched. The CDR3 covers 12 residues. Looked up from germline, CDR1 is SGHRS and CDR2 is YFSETQ. The CDR3 DNA follows: TGCGCCAGCCCTAACAGGGGAGACGAGCAGTACGTC. Amino acids: CASPNRGDEQYV.

This clonotype was counted many times. The genes are TRBV5-1 and TRBJ1-1; 8 bases match TRBD1. Losses at the gene ends were 4 bases for V and 4 bases for J; bases not matched to a gene: 3. The CDR3 runs to 13 residues. Germline V gene lookup returns CDR1 SGHRS and CDR2 YFSETQ. In DNA, the CDR3 is TGCGCCAGCAGCATAGGGACAGGCACTGAAGCTTTCTTT. Its protein is CASSIGTGTEAFF.

This clonotype has just a few counts. The rearrangement joins TRBV12-2 to TRBJ2-3; TRBD1 reflects the table's D call only, with no check against the DNA. TRBV12-2 is shown as a pseudogene. The CDR3 totals 15 residues. The CDR3 here is CASRPLSEITDTQYF. In DNA, the CDR3 is TGTGCAAGTCGCCCCCTCTCTGAAATAACAGATACGCAGTATTTT.

This clonotype was counted only a few times. This chain links TRBV20-1 with TRBJ1-2; 7 bases align to TRBD1. Germline assignment: CDR1 DFQATT and CDR2 SNEGSKA (reference sequence). CDR3 size: 16 residues. The ends lost 1 base at V and 0 bases at J; junction bases unmatched: 8. CDR3 DNA: TGCAGTGCTAGAGTCCCAGGGGGTGGCACTAACTATGGCTACACCTTC. Translation gives CSARVPGGGTNYGYTF.

This clonotype was counted a few times. This sequence joins TRBV6-5 and TRBJ1-1; 11 bases fit TRBD1. The germline V gene has CDR1 MNHEY and CDR2 SVGAGI. The CDR3 is made up of 15 amino acids. Unmatched junction bases numbered 0, after V lost 0 bases and J lost 3 bases. The CDR3 DNA reads as TGTGCCAGCAGTTACTCGGGACAGGGGGACACTGAAGCTTTCTTT. This encodes CASSYSGQGDTEAFF.

This chain connects TRBV5-1 to TRBJ2-6, with a possible D match to TRBD2 (5 bases). V gave up 0 bases and J gave up 4 bases, with 11 bases separating them. CDR1 and CDR2 from the germline V gene are SGHRS and YFSETQ. This CDR3 spans 16 amino acids. CDR3 protein: CASSLDMRVGANVLTF. The CDR3 DNA sequence: TGCGCCAGCAGCTTGGATATGCGGGTCGGGGCCAACGTCCTGACTTTC.

In its sample, this clonotype was seen many times. The J gene is TRBJ1-6, the V gene TRBV6-5; 8 bases match TRBD1. V lost 2 bases, J lost 6 bases, and 15 bases stayed unmatched. CDR1 and CDR2 from the germline V gene are MNHEY and SVGAGI. The CDR3 runs 19 residues. CDR3 loop: CASSYAIRTGWGGNSPLHF. CDR3 in DNA: TGTGCCAGCAGTTACGCTATTAGGACAGGGTGGGGGGGTAATTCACCCCTCCACTTT.

The rearrangement joins TRBV19 to TRBJ2-2, with D unclear. Between the trimmed V and J ends, which lost 3 bases and 4 bases, there was a span of 6 bases. Germline CDR1 and CDR2: LNHDA and SQIVND (reference sequence). CDR3 length equals 13 residues. The CDR3 sequence: CASSIGFTGELFF. The CDR3 DNA sequence: TGTGCCAGTAGTATTGGATTCACCGGGGAGCTGTTTTTT.

This clonotype has just a few counts. The J gene is TRBJ2-7, the V gene TRBV7-9, with 7 bases lining up with TRBD1. The CDR3 has 14 residues. Germline CDR1 reads SEHNR; CDR2 reads FQNEAQ (reference sequence). V was pared by 4 bases and J by 7 bases, with 10 bases of the junction left unmatched. The CDR3 loop is CASSSLTGSGEQYV. CDR3 coding DNA: TGTGCCAGCAGCTCCTTGACAGGGTCAGGGGAGCAGTACGTC.

This clonotype occurred a few times. This CDR3 is CAWTPARGYTF. The CDR3 coding sequence is TGTGCCTGGACCCCAGCGCGGGGCTACACCTTC. The chain has TRBV30 and TRBJ1-2; no definite D call. The CDR3 totals 11 residues. Germline values: CDR1 GTSNPN, CDR2 SVGIG (reference sequence). The V end was cut by 4 bases, the J end by 8 bases, with 11 bases between.

The chain joins TRBV9 to TRBJ2-1; D gene unclear. V shed 5 bases and J shed 0 bases, with 12 bases lying between them. This CDR3 is 15 amino acids long. Germline CDR1 SGDLS, CDR2 YYNGEE. The CDR3 is CASSPAPSSYNEQFF. The DNA for the CDR3 is TGTGCCAGCAGTCCAGCCCCGAGCTCCTACAATGAGCAGTTCTTC.

Note on this clonotype: This may be a read error: a much more frequent sequence differs by one nucleotide. The V call is TRBV2, the J call TRBJ1-2; D unclear. Per germline, CDR1 SNHLY and CDR2 FYNNEI. The CDR3 runs to 14 residues. The CDR3 coding sequence is TGTGCCAGCAGTGAAAATGGGATCCCCTATGACTACACCTTC. This gives the protein CASSENGIPYDYTF.

This clonotype was counted a single time. The chain combines TRBV15 with TRBJ2-3, with D unresolved. The CDR3 is 12 residues long. V was trimmed by 0 bases and J by 7 bases, leaving 5 bases between them. Germline assignment: CDR1 LNHNV and CDR2 YYDKDF (reference sequence). CDR3 amino acids: CATSRDFNTQYF. CDR3 in DNA: TGTGCCACCAGCAGAGATTTTAATACGCAGTATTTT.

V and J are TRBV6-5 and TRBJ2-1, with TRBD1 identical over 7 bases. From germline, CDR1 is MNHEY and CDR2 SVGAGI. The CDR3 is made up of 12 amino acids. Unmatched junction bases numbered 4, after V lost 5 bases and J lost 9 bases. CDR3 DNA sequence: TGTGCCAGCAGTCCACAGGGGCCTGAGCAGTTCTTC. It yields the protein CASSPQGPEQFF.

This clonotype was observed a handful of times. V and J are TRBV20-1 and TRBJ1-1; a possible D gene is TRBD1 (6 bases). V shed 5 bases and J shed 1 base, with 14 bases lying between them. CDR1 DFQATT and CDR2 SNEGSKA come from the germline V gene (reference sequence). This CDR3 is 14 amino acids long. The CDR3 loop reads CSAGGGTRNTEAFF. CDR3 nucleotides: TGCAGTGCTGGGGGGGGGACAAGGAACACTGAAGCTTTCTTT.

A few counts support this clonotype. The chain employs TRBV7-9 and TRBJ1-1; D is uncertain. This CDR3 contains 12 residues. Per germline, CDR1 SEHNR and CDR2 FQNEAQ (reference sequence). V was clipped by 10 bases and J by 1 base, with 10 bases between them. This chain's CDR3 is CAIERGNTEAFF. CDR3 in DNA: TGTGCCATCGAGCGGGGGAACACTGAAGCTTTCTTT.